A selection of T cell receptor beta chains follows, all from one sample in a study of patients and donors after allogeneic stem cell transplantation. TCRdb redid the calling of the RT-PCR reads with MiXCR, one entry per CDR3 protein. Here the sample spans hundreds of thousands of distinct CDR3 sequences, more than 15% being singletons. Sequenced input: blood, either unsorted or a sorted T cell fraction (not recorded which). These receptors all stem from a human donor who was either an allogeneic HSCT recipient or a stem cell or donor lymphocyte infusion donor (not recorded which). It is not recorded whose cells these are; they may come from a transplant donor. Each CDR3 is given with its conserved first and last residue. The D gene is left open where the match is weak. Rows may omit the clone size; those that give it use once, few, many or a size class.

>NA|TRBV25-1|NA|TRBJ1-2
CASSEETNYGYTF
TGTGCCAGCAGTGAGGAGACCAACTATGGCTACACCTTC
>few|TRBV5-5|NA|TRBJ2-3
CASSLVGKGTDTQYF
TGTGCCAGCAGCTTGGTGGGGAAGGGGACAGATACGCAGTATTTT
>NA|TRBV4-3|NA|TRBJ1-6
CASSQDRSANSPLHF
TGCGCCAGCAGCCAAGATCGCTCAGCGAATTCACCCCTCCACTTT
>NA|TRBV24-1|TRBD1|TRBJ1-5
CATMAGGAGNQPQHF
TGTGCCACCATGGCAGGGGGCGCAGGCAATCAGCCCCAGCATTTT
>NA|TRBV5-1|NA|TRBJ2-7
CASSLRSVGEQYF
TGCGCCAGCAGCCTCCGGTCGGTGGGCGAGCAGTACTTC
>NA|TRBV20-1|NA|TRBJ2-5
CSAGRDGKYQETQYF
TGCAGTGCTGGAAGGGACGGGAAATACCAAGAGACCCAGTACTTC
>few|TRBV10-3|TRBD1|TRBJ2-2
CAIKGQDTGELFF
TGTGCCATCAAGGGACAGGACACCGGGGAGCTGTTTTTT
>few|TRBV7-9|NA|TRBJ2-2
CASSFDGSVTGELFF
TGTGCCAGCAGCTTTGACGGGAGCGTTACCGGGGAGCTGTTTTTT
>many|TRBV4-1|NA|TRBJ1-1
CASSQAPNTEAFF
TGCGCCAGCAGCCAAGCGCCGAACACTGAAGCTTTCTTT
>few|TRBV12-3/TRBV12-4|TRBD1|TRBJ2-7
CASRNTGGTSYEQYF
TGTGCCAGCAGGAATACAGGGGGAACTTCCTACGAGCAGTACTTC
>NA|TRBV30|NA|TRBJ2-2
CAWKGRAGQLFF
TGTGCCTGGAAGGGTCGTGCGGGCCAGCTGTTTTTT
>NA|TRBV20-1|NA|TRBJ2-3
CSATPLVSSTDTQYF
TGCAGTGCCACCCCCCTAGTCTCTAGCACAGATACGCAGTATTTT
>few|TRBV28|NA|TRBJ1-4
CASRGNTFNEKLFF
TGTGCCAGCAGAGGGAACACCTTTAATGAAAAACTGTTTTTT
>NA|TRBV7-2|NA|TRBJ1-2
CASSFLGVADYGYTF
TGTGCCAGCAGCTTTCTAGGAGTGGCGGACTATGGCTACACCTTC
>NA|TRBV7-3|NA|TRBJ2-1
CASSLNRASSYNEQFF
TGTGCCAGCAGCTTAAACAGGGCTTCCTCCTACAATGAGCAGTTCTTC
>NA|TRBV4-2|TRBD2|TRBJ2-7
CASSQDSQAGIYEQYF
TGTGCCAGCAGCCAAGATTCCCAAGCGGGGATCTACGAGCAGTACTTC
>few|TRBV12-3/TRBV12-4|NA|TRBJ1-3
CASSRGEQARNTIYF
TGTGCCAGCAGCCGGGGAGAGCAGGCCCGAAACACCATATATTTT
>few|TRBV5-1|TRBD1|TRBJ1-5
CANSNRGVNSNQPQHF
TGCGCCAACTCAAACAGGGGGGTGAATAGCAATCAGCCCCAGCATTTT
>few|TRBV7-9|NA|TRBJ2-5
CASSSWETQYF
TGTGCCAGCAGCTCCTGGGAGACCCAGTACTTC
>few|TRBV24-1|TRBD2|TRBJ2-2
CATSAFPGLGLNTGELFF
TGTGCCACCAGTGCCTTCCCGGGACTAGGATTAAACACCGGGGAGCTGTTTTTT
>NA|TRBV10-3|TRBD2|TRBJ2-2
CAIKGLYDTGELFF
TGTGCCATCAAGGGACTATACGACACCGGGGAGCTGTTTTTT
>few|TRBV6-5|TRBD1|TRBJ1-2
CASSYSRTGASGYTF
TGTGCCAGCAGTTACTCTCGGACAGGGGCCTCTGGCTACACCTTC
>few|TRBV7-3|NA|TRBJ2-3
CASGSGNTQYF
TGTGCCAGCGGCTCGGGGAATACGCAGTATTTT
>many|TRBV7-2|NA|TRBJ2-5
CASSWDRETQYF
TGTGCCAGCAGCTGGGATCGAGAGACCCAGTACTTC
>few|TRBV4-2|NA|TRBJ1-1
CASSQDLKGRPEAFF
TGTGCCAGCAGCCAAGATCTTAAGGGAAGGCCTGAAGCTTTCTTT
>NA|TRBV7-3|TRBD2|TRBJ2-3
CASSWRGGITDTQYF
TGTGCCAGCAGCTGGCGCGGGGGGATAACAGATACGCAGTATTTT
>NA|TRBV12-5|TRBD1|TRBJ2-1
CASGLVKVPGQGPEHNEQFF
TGTGCTAGTGGTTTGGTTAAAGTCCCGGGACAGGGGCCGGAACACAATGAGCAGTTCTTC
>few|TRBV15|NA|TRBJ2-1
CATSRNFLSGPQFF
TGTGCCACCAGCAGAAACTTCCTTAGCGGACCGCAGTTCTTC
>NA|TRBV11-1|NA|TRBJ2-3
CASSQDSWTYF
TGTGCCAGCAGCCAGGACAGCTGGACGTATTTT
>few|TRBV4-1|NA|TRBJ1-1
CASSQDKAWRTEAFF
TGCGCCAGCAGCCAAGATAAGGCGTGGAGGACTGAAGCTTTCTTT
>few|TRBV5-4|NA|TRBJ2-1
CASAREQFF
TGTGCCTCAGCGAGGGAGCAGTTCTTC
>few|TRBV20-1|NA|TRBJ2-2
CSASHANTGELFF
TGCAGTGCCTCGCACGCGAACACCGGGGAGCTGTTTTTT
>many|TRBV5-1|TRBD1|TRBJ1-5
CASSPDRGGQPQHF
TGCGCCAGCAGCCCGGACAGGGGAGGACAGCCCCAGCATTTT
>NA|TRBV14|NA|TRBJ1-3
CASSHAATPPQDGNTIYF
TGTGCCAGCAGCCACGCGGCAACACCCCCCCAGGATGGAAACACCATATATTTT
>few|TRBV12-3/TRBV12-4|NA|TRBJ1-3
CASSSDRIFGNTIYF
TGTGCCAGCAGTTCCGACAGGATCTTTGGAAACACCATATATTTT
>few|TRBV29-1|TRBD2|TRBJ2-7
CSVSGTSAYEQYF
TGCAGCGTTTCCGGGACTAGCGCTTACGAGCAGTACTTC
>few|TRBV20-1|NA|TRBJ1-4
CSARGGQPLGKLFF
TGCAGTGCTAGAGGGGGACAACCCCTGGGAAAACTGTTTTTT
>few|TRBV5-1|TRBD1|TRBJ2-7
CASSLGDRGYQYEQYF
TGCGCCAGCAGCTTGGGGGACAGGGGGTACCAGTACGAGCAGTACTTC
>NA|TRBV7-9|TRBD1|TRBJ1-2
CASSLATGVFYGYTF
TGTGCCAGCAGCTTAGCGACAGGGGTTTTCTATGGCTACACCTTC
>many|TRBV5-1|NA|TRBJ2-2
CASSSTDANTGELFF
TGCGCCAGCAGCTCGACGGACGCGAACACCGGGGAGCTGTTTTTT
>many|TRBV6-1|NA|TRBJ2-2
CASSELRSGELFF
TGTGCCAGCAGTGAATTAAGGAGCGGGGAGCTGTTTTTT
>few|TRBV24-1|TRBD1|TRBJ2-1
CATSEAGQGAYNEQFF
TGTGCCACCAGTGAGGCGGGACAGGGGGCCTACAATGAGCAGTTCTTC
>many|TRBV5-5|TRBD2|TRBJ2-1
CASSLHGGSSYNEQFF
TGTGCCAGCAGCCTCCACGGGGGGAGCTCCTACAATGAGCAGTTCTTC
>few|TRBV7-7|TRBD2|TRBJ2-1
CASSLWRAGAQKSYNEQFF
TGTGCTAGCAGCTTATGGAGAGCGGGGGCTCAAAAGTCCTACAATGAGCAGTTCTTC
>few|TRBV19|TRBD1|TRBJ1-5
CASSTTGGWQPQHF
TGTGCCAGTAGTACGACAGGGGGCTGGCAGCCCCAGCATTTT
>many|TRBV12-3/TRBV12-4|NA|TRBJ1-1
CASSLLQGRNTEAFF
TGTGCCAGCAGTTTATTACAGGGCCGGAACACTGAAGCTTTCTTT
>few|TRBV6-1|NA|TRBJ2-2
CASSTSRLSGELFF
TGTGCCAGCAGTACCTCTCGTCTCTCCGGGGAGCTGTTTTTT
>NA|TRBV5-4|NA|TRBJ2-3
CASSWTRADTQYF
TGTGCCAGCAGCTGGACCAGGGCAGATACGCAGTATTTT
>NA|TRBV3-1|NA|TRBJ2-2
CASSQDIVIGELFF
TGTGCCAGCAGCCAAGATATAGTAATCGGGGAGCTGTTTTTT
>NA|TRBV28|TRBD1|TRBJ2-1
CASSLTGQGGNEQFF
TGTGCCAGCAGTTTAACGGGACAGGGGGGAAATGAGCAGTTCTTC
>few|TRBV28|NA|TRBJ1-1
CASSLEVGQYNTEAFF
TGTGCCAGCAGTTTAGAGGTCGGACAGTATAACACTGAAGCTTTCTTT
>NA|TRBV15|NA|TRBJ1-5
CATSSRQVPGPQHF
TGTGCCACCAGCAGTCGACAGGTCCCAGGGCCCCAGCATTTT
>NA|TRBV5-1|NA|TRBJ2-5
CASSWGPGHGETQYF
TGCGCCAGCAGCTGGGGGCCGGGGCACGGGGAGACCCAGTACTTC
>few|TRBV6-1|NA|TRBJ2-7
CASRGSQTGYEQYF
TGTGCCAGCAGAGGCAGTCAAACCGGCTACGAGCAGTACTTC
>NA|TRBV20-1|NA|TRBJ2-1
CSTIIGEQFF
TGCAGTACTATCATTGGTGAGCAGTTCTTC
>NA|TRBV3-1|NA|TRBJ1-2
CASTNSGVHGYTF
TGTGCCAGCACCAATTCGGGGGTACATGGCTACACCTTC